This T cell receptor (beta chain) was sequenced in a study of cytomegalovirus exposure and HLA in healthy donors. General study results and limits: Accurate prediction of most subjects' HLA-A and HLA-B alleles from TCR beta sequences was reported.

Comment on this clone: Its antigen is still unknown.

13 Jbeta primers and 60 Vbeta primers were used for the PCR. TCRdb's table, derived via immunoSEQ multiplex PCR, lists solely in-frame clones and lacks some. The sample lists around 130,000 clones, approximately 77% occurring once. With 6 bases clipped from V and 1 base from J, the junction kept 9 bases outside the gene matches. The CDR3 spans 15 residues. Germline assignment: CDR1 SNHLY and CDR2 FYNNEI. The genes are TRBV2 and TRBJ2-7, with TRBD1 matching 7 bases. This TCR came from a woman aged 55-69 years in good health and CMV-seronegative. Sequences were obtained from PBMCs. The CDR3 DNA reads TGTGCCAGCAGGAACGAGGGGGCCGCATCCTACGAGCAGTACTTC. This gives the protein CASRNEGAASYEQYF.